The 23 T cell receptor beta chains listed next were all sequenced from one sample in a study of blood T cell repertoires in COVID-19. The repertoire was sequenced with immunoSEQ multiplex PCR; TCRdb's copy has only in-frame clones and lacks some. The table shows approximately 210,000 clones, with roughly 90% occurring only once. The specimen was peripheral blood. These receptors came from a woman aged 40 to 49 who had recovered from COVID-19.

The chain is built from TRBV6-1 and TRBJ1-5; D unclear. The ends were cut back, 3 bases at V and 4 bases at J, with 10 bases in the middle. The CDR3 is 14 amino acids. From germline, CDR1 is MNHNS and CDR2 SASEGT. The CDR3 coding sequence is TGTGCCAGCAGTGACAGGCGTGGAAATCAGCCCCAGCATTTT. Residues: CASSDRRGNQPQHF.

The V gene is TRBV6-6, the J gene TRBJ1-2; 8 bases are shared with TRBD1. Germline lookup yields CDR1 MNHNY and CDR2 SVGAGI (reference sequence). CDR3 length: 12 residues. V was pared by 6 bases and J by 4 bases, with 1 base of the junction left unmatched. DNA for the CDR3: TGTGCCAGCAGGACAGGGGTCTATGGCTACACCTTC. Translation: CASRTGVYGYTF.

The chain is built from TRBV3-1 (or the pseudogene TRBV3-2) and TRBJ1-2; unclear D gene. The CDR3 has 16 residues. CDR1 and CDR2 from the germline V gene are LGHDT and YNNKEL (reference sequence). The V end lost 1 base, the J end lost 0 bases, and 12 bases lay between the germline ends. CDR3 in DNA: TGTGCCAGCAGCCAAGGGGCCCTCAGCCCTAACTATGGCTACACCTTC. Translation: CASSQGALSPNYGYTF.

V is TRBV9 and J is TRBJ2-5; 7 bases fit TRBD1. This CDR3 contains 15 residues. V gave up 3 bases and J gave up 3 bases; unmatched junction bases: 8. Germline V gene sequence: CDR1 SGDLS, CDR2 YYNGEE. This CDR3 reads CASSARQGSEETQYF. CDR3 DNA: TGTGCCAGCAGCGCACGACAGGGATCGGAAGAGACCCAGTACTTC.

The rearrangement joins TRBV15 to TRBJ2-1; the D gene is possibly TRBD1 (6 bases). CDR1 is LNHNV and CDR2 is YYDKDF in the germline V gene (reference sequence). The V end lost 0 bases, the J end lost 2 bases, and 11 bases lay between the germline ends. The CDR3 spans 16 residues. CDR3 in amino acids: CATSRDYREPYNEQFF. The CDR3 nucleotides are TGTGCCACCAGCAGAGATTACAGGGAACCCTACAATGAGCAGTTCTTC.

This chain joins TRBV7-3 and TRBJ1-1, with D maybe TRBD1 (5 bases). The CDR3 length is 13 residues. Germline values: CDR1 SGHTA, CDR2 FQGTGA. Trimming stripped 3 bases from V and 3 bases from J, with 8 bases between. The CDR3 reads CASSFFRDTEAFF. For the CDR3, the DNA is TGTGCCAGCAGCTTTTTCAGGGACACTGAAGCTTTCTTT.

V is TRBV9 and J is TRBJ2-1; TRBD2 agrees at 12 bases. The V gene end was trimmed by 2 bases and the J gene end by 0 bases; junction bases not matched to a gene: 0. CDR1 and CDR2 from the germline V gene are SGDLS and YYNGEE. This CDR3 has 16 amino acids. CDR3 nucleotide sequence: TGTGCCAGCAGCGTGACTAGCGGGAGCTCCTACAATGAGCAGTTCTTC. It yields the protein CASSVTSGSSYNEQFF. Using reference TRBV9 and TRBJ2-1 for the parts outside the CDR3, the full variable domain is DSGVTQTPKHLITATGQRVTLRCSPRSGDLSVYWYQQSLDQGLQFLIQYYNGEERAKGNILERFSAQQFPDLHSELNLSSLELGDSALYFCASSVTSGSSYNEQFFGPGTRLTVL.

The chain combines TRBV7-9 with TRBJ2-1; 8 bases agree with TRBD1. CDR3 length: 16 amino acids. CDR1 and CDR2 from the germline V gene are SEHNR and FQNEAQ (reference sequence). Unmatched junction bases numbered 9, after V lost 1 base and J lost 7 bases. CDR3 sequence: CASSLVSGQESNEQFF. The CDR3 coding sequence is TGTGCCAGCAGCTTAGTGTCGGGACAGGAGTCGAATGAGCAGTTCTTC.

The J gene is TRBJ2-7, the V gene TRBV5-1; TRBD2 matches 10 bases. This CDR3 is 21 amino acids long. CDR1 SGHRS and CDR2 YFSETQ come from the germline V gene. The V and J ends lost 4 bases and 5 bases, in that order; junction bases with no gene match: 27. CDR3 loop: CASSHGGSRLAGSNIPHEQYF. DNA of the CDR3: TGCGCCAGCAGCCACGGGGGATCGAGACTAGCGGGTTCTAATATCCCCCACGAGCAGTACTTC.

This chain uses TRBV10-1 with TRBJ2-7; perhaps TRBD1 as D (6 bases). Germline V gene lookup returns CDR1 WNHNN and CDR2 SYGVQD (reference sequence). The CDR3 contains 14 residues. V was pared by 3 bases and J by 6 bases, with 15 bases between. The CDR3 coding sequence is TGCGCCAGCAGTGAACCCCCGGGACACCGCGAGCAGTACTTC. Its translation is CASSEPPGHREQYF.

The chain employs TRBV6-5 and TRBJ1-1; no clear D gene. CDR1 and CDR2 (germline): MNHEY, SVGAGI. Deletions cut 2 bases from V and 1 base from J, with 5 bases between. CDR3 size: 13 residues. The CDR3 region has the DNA TGTGCCAGCAGTTACACATGGAACACTGAAGCTTTCTTT. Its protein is CASSYTWNTEAFF.

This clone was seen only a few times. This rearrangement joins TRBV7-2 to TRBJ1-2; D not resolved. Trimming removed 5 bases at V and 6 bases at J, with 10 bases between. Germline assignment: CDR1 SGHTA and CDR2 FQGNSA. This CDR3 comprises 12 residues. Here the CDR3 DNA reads TGTGCCAGCAGCACGACACGCAATGGCTACACCTTC. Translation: CASSTTRNGYTF.

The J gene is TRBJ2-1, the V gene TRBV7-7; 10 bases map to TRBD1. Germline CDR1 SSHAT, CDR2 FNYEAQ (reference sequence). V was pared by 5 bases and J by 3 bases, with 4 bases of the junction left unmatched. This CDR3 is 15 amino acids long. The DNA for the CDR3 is TGTGCCAGCAGCCGCGGGACAGGGGACTACAATGAGCAGTTCTTC. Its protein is CASSRGTGDYNEQFF.

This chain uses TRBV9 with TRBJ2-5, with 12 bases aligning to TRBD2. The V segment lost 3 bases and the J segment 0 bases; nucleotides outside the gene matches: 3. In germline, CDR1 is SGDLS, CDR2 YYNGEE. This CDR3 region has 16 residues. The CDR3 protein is CASSGTSGMYQETQYF. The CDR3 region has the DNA TGTGCCAGCAGCGGGACTAGCGGGATGTACCAAGAGACCCAGTACTTC.

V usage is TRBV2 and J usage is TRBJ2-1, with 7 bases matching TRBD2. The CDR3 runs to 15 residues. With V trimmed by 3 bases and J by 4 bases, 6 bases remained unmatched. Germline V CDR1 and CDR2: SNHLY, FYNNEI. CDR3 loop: CASSDGVAGYNEQFF. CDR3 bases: TGTGCCAGCAGTGACGGGGTAGCGGGTTACAATGAGCAGTTCTTC.

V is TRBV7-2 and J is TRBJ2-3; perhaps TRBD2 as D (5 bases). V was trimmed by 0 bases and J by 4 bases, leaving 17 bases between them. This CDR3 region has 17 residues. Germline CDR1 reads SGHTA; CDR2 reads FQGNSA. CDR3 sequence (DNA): TGTGCCAGCAGCTTAGCATTCAACGTGGGAGTCCCAGATACGCAGTATTTT. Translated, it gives CASSLAFNVGVPDTQYF.

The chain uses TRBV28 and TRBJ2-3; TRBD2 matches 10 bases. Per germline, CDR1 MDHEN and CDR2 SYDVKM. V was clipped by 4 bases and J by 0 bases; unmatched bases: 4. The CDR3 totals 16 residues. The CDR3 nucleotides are TGTGCCAGCAGTTCCATGACTAGCGGGAGCACAGATACGCAGTATTTT. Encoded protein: CASSSMTSGSTDTQYF.

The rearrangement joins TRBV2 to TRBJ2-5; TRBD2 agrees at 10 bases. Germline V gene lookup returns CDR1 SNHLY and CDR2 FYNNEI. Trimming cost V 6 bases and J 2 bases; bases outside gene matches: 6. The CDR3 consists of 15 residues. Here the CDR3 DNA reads TGTGCCAGCAGGGTAGCGGGAGGAGGGCAAGAGACCCAGTACTTC. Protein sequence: CASRVAGGGQETQYF.

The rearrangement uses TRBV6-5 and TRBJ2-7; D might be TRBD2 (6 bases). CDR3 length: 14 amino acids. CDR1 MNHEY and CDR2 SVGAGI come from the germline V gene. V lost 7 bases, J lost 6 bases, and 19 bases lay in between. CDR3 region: CASTHGQEGSEQYF. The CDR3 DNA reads TGTGCCAGCACCCATGGCCAGGAGGGAAGCGAGCAGTACTTC.

CDR3 sequence reads: CSVDISGQNYGYTF. As DNA, the CDR3 is TGCAGCGTAGATATCTCCGGACAGAACTATGGCTACACCTTC. J is TRBJ1-2 and V is TRBV29-1; perhaps TRBD1 as D (6 bases). CDR3 size: 14 residues. Per germline, CDR1 SQVTM and CDR2 ANQGSEA. V shed 6 bases and J shed 2 bases, with 16 bases lying between them.

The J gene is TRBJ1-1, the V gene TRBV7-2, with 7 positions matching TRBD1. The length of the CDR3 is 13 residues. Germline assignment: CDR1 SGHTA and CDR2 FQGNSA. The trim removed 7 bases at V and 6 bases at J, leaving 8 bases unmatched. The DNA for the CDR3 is TGTGCCAGCACAAACGACAGGGTCGCTGAAGCTTTCTTT. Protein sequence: CASTNDRVAEAFF.

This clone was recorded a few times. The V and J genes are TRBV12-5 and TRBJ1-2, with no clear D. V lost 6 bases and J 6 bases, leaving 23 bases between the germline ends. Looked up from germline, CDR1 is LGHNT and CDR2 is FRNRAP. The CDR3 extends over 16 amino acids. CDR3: CASGPVPPVSQDGYTF. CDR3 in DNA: TGTGCTAGTGGCCCTGTCCCTCCCGTAAGTCAGGATGGCTACACCTTC.

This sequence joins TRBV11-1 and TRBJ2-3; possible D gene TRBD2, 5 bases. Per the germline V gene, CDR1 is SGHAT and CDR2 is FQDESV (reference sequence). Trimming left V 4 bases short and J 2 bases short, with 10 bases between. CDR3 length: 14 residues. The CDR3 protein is CASSSRRDTDTQYF. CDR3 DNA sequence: TGTGCCAGCAGCTCCCGACGGGACACAGATACGCAGTATTTT.